The next 5 T cell receptor beta chains were all read from a single sample in a study of blood T cell repertoires in COVID-19. TCRdb's table, derived via immunoSEQ multiplex PCR, lists solely in-frame clones and lacks some. The data show about 150,000 clones, 80% seen once. The material sequenced was peripheral blood. Receptors originate from a man in his sixties with acute or convalescent COVID-19.

The chain joins TRBV7-3 to TRBJ1-3, with D uncertain. Germline V gives CDR1 SGHTA, CDR2 FQGTGA. The V and J ends lost 5 bases and 5 bases respectively, with 19 bases between them. The CDR3 has 16 residues. CDR3 sequence reads: CASSPPDRRSRNTIYF. The CDR3 region has the DNA TGTGCCAGCAGCCCGCCGGATAGGAGGAGTCGAAACACCATATATTTT.

This clone appeared once. The chain uses TRBV7-2 and TRBJ2-2; D not certain. The CDR3 has 15 residues. The germline V and J ends were trimmed by 1 base and 4 bases, with 10 bases remaining between them. CDR1 SGHTA and CDR2 FQGNSA come from the germline V gene. The CDR3 spells CASSLGARFTGELFF. In nucleotides, the CDR3 is TGTGCCAGCAGCTTAGGTGCGAGATTCACCGGGGAGCTGTTTTTT.

This chain connects TRBV5-4 to TRBJ2-3, with 8 bases fitting TRBD2. V was clipped by 4 bases and J by 0 bases; unmatched bases: 7. The CDR3 spans 16 residues. Germline CDR1 reads SGHNT; CDR2 reads YYREEE (reference sequence). CDR3 sequence (DNA): TGTGCCAGCAGCACTGCAGCGGGGGTTAGCACAGATACGCAGTATTTT. This translates into CASSTAAGVSTDTQYF.

The chain uses TRBV10-1 and TRBJ2-7, with D unresolved. Germline assignment: CDR1 WNHNN and CDR2 SYGVQD (reference sequence). The V and J ends lost 1 base and 0 bases respectively, with 19 bases between them. This CDR3 spans 18 amino acids. CDR3 DNA: TGCGCCAGCAGTGAGTTATCATCCCGTGCAGATCTCTCCTACGAGCAGTACTTC. Protein sequence: CASSELSSRADLSYEQYF.

The chain links TRBV19 to TRBJ2-1; 7 nucleotides match TRBD1. The V and J ends lost 11 bases and 6 bases, in that order; junction bases with no gene match: 10. CDR3 length: 13 amino acids. Germline CDR1 is LNHDA and CDR2 is SQIVND (reference sequence). The CDR3 DNA sequence: TGTGCCCCCCCCCTTCGGGACAGCAATGAGCAGTTCTTC. It yields the protein CAPPLRDSNEQFF.